Below, 9 T cell receptor beta chains from the same sample are listed, as sequenced in a study of OX40 agonist ivuxolimab in advanced cancers. Clones were read by immunoSEQ multiplex PCR, and TCRdb kept only the in-frame ones, dropping some. The sample lists 60,000 to 100,000 clones; 80% to 95% were seen once. The starting material was CD4+ or CD8+ T cells sorted from blood, obtained in a trial of the OX40 agonist ivuxolimab. The source is an adult with an advanced solid tumor such as melanoma, head and neck, liver or kidney cancer.

With regard to this clone: Other nucleotide sequences from this sample produce the same CDR3. This CDR3 reads CASSLQGYEQYF. CDR3 DNA sequence: TGTGCCAGCAGTTTACAGGGATACGAGCAGTACTTC. The rearrangement joins TRBV27 to TRBJ2-7; weak D call: TRBD1 (5 bases). Per germline, CDR1 MNHEY and CDR2 SMNVEV (reference sequence). V lost 2 bases and J 4 bases, leaving 6 bases between the germline ends. The length of the CDR3 is 12 residues.

The chain employs TRBV12-5 and TRBJ1-4; maybe TRBD1 (6 bases). Germline V gene sequence: CDR1 LGHNT, CDR2 FRNRAP. V was clipped by 5 bases and J by 5 bases, with 12 bases between them. The CDR3 sequence is 14 residues long. The CDR3 nucleotides are TGTGCTAGTGGTCTGATACAGGGAAATGAAAAACTGTTTTTT. Translation: CASGLIQGNEKLFF.

The genes are TRBV15 and TRBJ2-3; 9 bases are shared with TRBD1. This CDR3 contains 16 residues. Germline CDR1 LNHNV, CDR2 YYDKDF (reference sequence). V lost 5 bases to trimming and J lost 3 bases; unmatched junction nucleotides: 9. CDR3 nucleotide sequence: TGTGCCACCAGCCCCCTTGGGACAGGGTTAACAGATACGCAGTATTTT. Protein sequence: CATSPLGTGLTDTQYF.

The chain has TRBV27 and TRBJ1-4, with D perhaps TRBD1 (6 bases). Trimming cost V 6 bases and J 2 bases, with 16 bases left between them. Germline-derived CDR1 and CDR2 are MNHEY and SMNVEV (reference sequence). This CDR3 spans 16 amino acids. This CDR3 is CASSPSQGTTNEKLFF. The CDR3 DNA follows: TGTGCCAGCAGCCCAAGTCAGGGGACCACTAATGAAAAACTGTTTTTT. The entire variable domain, with the rest obtained from reference TRBV27 and TRBJ1-4, is as follows: EAQVTQNPRYLITVTGKKLTVTCSQNMNHEYMSWYRQDPGLGLRQIYYSMNVEVTDKGDVPEGYKVSRKEKRNFPLILESPSPNQTSLYFCASSPSQGTTNEKLFFGSGTQLSVL.

A note on this clone: Other DNA sequences from this sample encode an identical CDR3 as well. This sequence joins TRBV4-1 and TRBJ1-3, with D hard to call. The CDR3 extends over 15 amino acids. Trimming took off 6 bases at V and 0 bases at J, with 12 bases between the two ends. Germline V gene sequence: CDR1 MGHRA, CDR2 YSYEKL. CDR3 nucleotides: TGCGCCAGCAGTCTGAGCCATATCTCTGGAAACACCATATATTTT. It codes for CASSLSHISGNTIYF.

This clone was recorded once. V and J are TRBV19 and TRBJ2-7; D might be TRBD2 (6 bases). This CDR3 region has 12 residues. Germline lookup yields CDR1 LNHDA and CDR2 SQIVND (reference sequence). Between the trimmed V and J ends, which lost 6 bases and 6 bases, there was a span of 12 bases. The CDR3 region has the DNA TGTGCCAGTAGCGGCGGGGCCGCCGAGCAGTACTTC. Translation gives CASSGGAAEQYF.

This chain uses TRBV7-9 with TRBJ1-5; 9 bases fit TRBD1. The V segment lost 5 bases and the J segment 3 bases; nucleotides outside the gene matches: 5. This CDR3 comprises 15 residues. CDR1 is SEHNR and CDR2 is FQNEAQ in the germline V gene (reference sequence). CDR3 DNA: TGTGCCAGCAGCGCTACAGGGGGCAACAATCAGCCCCAGCATTTT. Residues: CASSATGGNNQPQHF. The full variable domain, with the rest looked up from reference TRBV7-9 and TRBJ1-5, is DTGVSQNPRHKITKRGQNVTFRCDPISEHNRLYWYRQTLGQGPEFLTYFQNEAQLEKSRLLSDRFSAERPKGSFSTLEIQRTEQGDSAMYLCASSATGGNNQPQHFGDGTRLSIL.

The chain is built from TRBV7-8 and TRBJ1-5; D is unclear. This CDR3 is built from 15 residues. Germline V gene data show CDR1 as SGHVS and CDR2 as FQNEAQ. The V gene lost 0 bases and the J gene lost 0 bases, with 6 bases spanning the gap. The CDR3 loop reads CASSLAENSNQPQHF. The CDR3 DNA follows: TGTGCCAGCAGCTTAGCTGAGAATAGCAATCAGCCCCAGCATTTT.

V is TRBV11-2 and J is TRBJ2-1, with D hard to call. Per germline, CDR1 SGHAT and CDR2 FQNNGV. The CDR3 length is 14 residues. V gave up 0 bases and J gave up 10 bases, with 13 bases separating them. The CDR3 DNA is TGTGCCAGCAGCTTAGATAGGTTTCCCGAGGAGCAGTTCTTC. Amino acids: CASSLDRFPEEQFF.